Listed here are 26 T cell receptor beta chains from one sample, sequenced in a study of blood T cell repertoires in COVID-19. Produced via immunoSEQ multiplex PCR; TCRdb's table is partial and in-frame only. This table has approximately 73,000 clones, 86% appearing once. The specimen was peripheral blood. All receptors derive from a woman aged 55-70 years with acute or convalescent COVID-19.

This clone was seen just once. V usage is TRBV19 and J usage is TRBJ1-1; 8 bases are a match to TRBD1. The CDR3 is 15 amino acids. CDR1 LNHDA and CDR2 SQIVND come from the germline V gene (reference sequence). Germline trimming cut 6 bases from V and 5 bases from J; bases unmatched to any gene: 11. CDR3 sequence (DNA): TGTGCCAGTAGAGGTTTAGAACAGGGGGATACTGAAGCTTTCTTT. This gives the protein CASRGLEQGDTEAFF. The variable domain in full, with the rest retrieved from reference TRBV19 and TRBJ1-1, is DGGITQSPKYLFRKEGQNVTLSCEQNLNHDAMYWYRQDPGQGLRLIYYSQIVNDFQKGDIAEGYSVSREKKESFPLTVTSAQKNPTAFYLCASRGLEQGDTEAFFGQGTRLTVV.

This clone was found a few times. The CDR3 reads CASSQEFAGETQYF. The CDR3 bases are TGTGCCAGCAGCCAAGAGTTTGCGGGCGAGACCCAGTACTTC. V usage is TRBV3-1 (or the pseudogene TRBV3-2) and J usage is TRBJ2-5; the D gene is possibly TRBD2 (5 bases). CDR3 size: 14 residues. Germline assignment: CDR1 LGHDT and CDR2 YNNKEL (reference sequence). V lost 0 bases, J lost 5 bases, and 10 bases lay in between.

The chain uses TRBV2 and TRBJ1-5; unclear D gene. This CDR3 spans 14 amino acids. Germline values: CDR1 SNHLY, CDR2 FYNNEI. Trimming took 3 bases from V and 3 from J, leaving 9 bases between them. Written as DNA, the CDR3 is TGTGCCAGCAGTGATGGGGAGTTCAATCAGCCCCAGCATTTT. The encoded protein is CASSDGEFNQPQHF.

V gene TRBV20-1 combines with J gene TRBJ1-2; 9 nucleotides agree with TRBD1. Germline assignment: CDR1 DFQATT and CDR2 SNEGSKA (reference sequence). Germline trimming cut 3 bases from V and 8 bases from J; bases unmatched to any gene: 25. This CDR3 contains 19 residues. The CDR3 loop is CSASPASGQGVVFRGGYTF. CDR3 coding DNA: TGCAGTGCTAGTCCAGCCTCGGGACAGGGCGTCGTCTTCCGGGGGGGCTACACCTTC.

This chain links TRBV27 with TRBJ1-1; D unclear. V lost 10 bases to trimming and J lost 2 bases, with 23 bases between them. CDR3 size: 16 residues. Germline V gene lookup returns CDR1 MNHEY and CDR2 SMNVEV (reference sequence). As DNA, the CDR3 is TGTGCCACCTCGCGGGAGCGAGATCTCATAAACACTGAAGCTTTCTTT. Its translation: CATSRERDLINTEAFF.

The rearrangement joins TRBV6-6 to TRBJ2-2; the match to TRBD2 covers 7 bases. Germline V gene data show CDR1 as MNHNY and CDR2 as SVGAGI (reference sequence). V was clipped by 6 bases and J by 3 bases; unmatched bases: 4. This CDR3 has 14 amino acids. CDR3 amino acids: CASRQGGDTGELFF. As DNA, the CDR3 is TGTGCCAGCAGGCAGGGAGGGGACACCGGGGAGCTGTTTTTT.

The V call is TRBV5-1, the J call TRBJ2-1; TRBD2 might be the D (5 bases). The CDR3 extends over 15 amino acids. Trimming took off 1 base at V and 0 bases at J, with 8 bases between the two ends. Germline V gives CDR1 SGHRS, CDR2 YFSETQ. The CDR3 spells CASSLRTSSYNEQFF. For the CDR3, the DNA is TGCGCCAGCAGCTTGAGGACTTCCTCCTACAATGAGCAGTTCTTC.

This clone was counted only a few times. The chain combines TRBV5-6 with TRBJ1-1; TRBD1 might be the D (6 bases). CDR1 and CDR2 from the germline V gene are SGHDT and YYEEEE. The V end lost 4 bases, the J end lost 5 bases, and 18 bases lay between the germline ends. This CDR3 is 15 amino acids long. This CDR3 reads CASSPLGGAGTEAFF. CDR3 nucleotide sequence: TGTGCCAGCAGCCCACTCGGGGGGGCGGGAACTGAAGCTTTCTTT. Filled out from reference TRBV5-6 and TRBJ1-1, the complete variable domain reads DAGVTQSPTHLIKTRGQQVTLRCSPKSGHDTVSWYQQALGQGPQFIFQYYEEEERQRGNFPDRFSGHQFPNYSSELNVNALLLGDSALYLCASSPLGGAGTEAFFGQGTRLTVV.

The chain's CDR3 is CASRSGQGVYEQYF. CDR3 nucleotides: TGTGCCAGCCGATCGGGACAGGGGGTCTACGAGCAGTACTTC. The V gene is TRBV28, the J gene TRBJ2-7, with TRBD1 matching over 11 bases. Germline CDR1 reads MDHEN; CDR2 reads SYDVKM. This CDR3 has 14 amino acids. J lost 3 bases, V lost 8 bases, and 6 bases had no gene match.

J is TRBJ1-1 and V is TRBV7-9; D remains unclear. V was clipped by 1 base and J by 6 bases, with 6 bases between them. The CDR3 covers 12 residues. The germline CDR1 and CDR2 sequences are SEHNR and FQNEAQ (reference sequence). The CDR3 loop is CASSLGGSEAFF. The CDR3 DNA sequence: TGTGCCAGCAGCTTAGGAGGGTCTGAAGCTTTCTTT.

The chain combines TRBV7-2 with TRBJ1-4; 7 nucleotides agree with TRBD1. V shed 1 base, J shed 5 bases, and the junction held 7 bases outside the gene matches. The CDR3 extends over 16 amino acids. Germline loops: CDR1 SGHTA, CDR2 FQGNSA. CDR3: CASSLENPRGNEKLFF. In nucleotides, the CDR3 is TGTGCCAGCAGCTTAGAGAATCCCAGGGGGAATGAAAAACTGTTTTTT.

V is TRBV28 and J is TRBJ1-2, with TRBD1 matching 9 bases. After removal of 6 bases from V and 11 bases from J, the junction contained 13 bases not matched to a gene. This CDR3 has 14 amino acids. CDR1 MDHEN and CDR2 SYDVKM come from the germline V gene. The CDR3 loop is CASRTPGQGLTYTF. In DNA form, the CDR3 reads TGTGCCAGCAGGACACCGGGACAGGGTTTGACGTACACCTTC.

The rearrangement links TRBV10-3 to TRBJ1-5; 8 bases are a match to TRBD1. With V trimmed by 3 bases and J by 2 bases, 6 bases remained unmatched. Germline V gene sequence: CDR1 ENHRY, CDR2 SYGVKD. The CDR3 length is 16 residues. CDR3: CAISDSGTGGNQPQHF. The CDR3 nucleotides are TGTGCCATCAGTGATTCCGGGACAGGTGGCAATCAGCCCCAGCATTTT.

This rearrangement joins TRBV27 to TRBJ2-1, with 7 bases matching TRBD1. The CDR3 has 16 amino acids. Germline V CDR1 and CDR2: MNHEY, SMNVEV (reference sequence). With 4 bases clipped from V and 1 base from J, the junction kept 7 bases outside the gene matches. In DNA form, the CDR3 reads TGTGCCAGCAGTTCCAGGGGCAGGGGGTCCTACAATGAGCAGTTCTTC. Amino acids: CASSSRGRGSYNEQFF.

V and J are TRBV27 and TRBJ1-2, with D unresolved. The CDR3 covers 12 residues. Per germline, CDR1 MNHEY and CDR2 SMNVEV (reference sequence). V lost 2 bases and J 2 bases, leaving 3 bases between the germline ends. The DNA of the CDR3 is TGTGCCAGCAGTTTAAGCAACTATGGCTACACCTTC. The encoded protein is CASSLSNYGYTF.

The genes are TRBV28 and TRBJ1-2, with TRBD1 matching 7 bases. The CDR3 is 13 residues long. V lost 7 bases and J lost 6; bases outside the gene matches: 8. Germline CDR1 reads MDHEN; CDR2 reads SYDVKM. The CDR3 region is CASMQGDKDGYTF. The DNA for the CDR3 is TGTGCCAGCATGCAGGGGGATAAGGATGGCTACACCTTC.

The chain combines TRBV6-6 with TRBJ1-5; TRBD1 agrees at 9 bases. This CDR3 is 14 amino acids long. Germline lookup yields CDR1 MNHNY and CDR2 SVGAGI (reference sequence). V shed 6 bases and J 6 bases; nucleotides not matched to a gene: 6. The chain's CDR3 is CASRHRDRVQPQHF. The CDR3 region has the DNA TGTGCCAGCAGGCACCGGGACAGGGTTCAGCCCCAGCATTTT.

This clone appeared a single time. The rearrangement links TRBV20-1 to TRBJ2-7, with 9 bases aligning to TRBD2. Losses at the gene ends were 3 bases for V and 4 bases for J; bases not matched to a gene: 10. Germline values: CDR1 DFQATT, CDR2 SNEGSKA (reference sequence). The CDR3 loop spans 15 amino acids. CDR3 sequence: CSASLAGNIRYEQYF. CDR3 in DNA: TGCAGTGCTAGTCTAGCGGGAAACATTCGGTACGAGCAGTACTTC.

This clone came up a few times. The V and J genes are TRBV28 and TRBJ2-7; the match to TRBD2 covers 7 bases. The CDR3 length is 15 residues. Germline-derived CDR1 and CDR2 are MDHEN and SYDVKM. V lost 5 bases to trimming and J lost 4 bases; unmatched junction nucleotides: 11. This CDR3 is CASSPPSGVNYEQYF. In nucleotides, the CDR3 is TGTGCCAGCAGTCCCCCTAGCGGCGTTAATTACGAGCAGTACTTC.

The genes are TRBV29-1 and TRBJ1-3; D is perhaps TRBD1 (5 bases). The germline gives CDR1 SQVTM, CDR2 ANQGSEA. V lost 4 bases and J lost 6, with 10 bases in between. There are 12 residues in the CDR3. The CDR3 DNA reads as TGCAGCGTTGTAGGACATCCAAACACCATATATTTT. Its protein is CSVVGHPNTIYF. Full variable domain (rest looked up from reference TRBV29-1 and TRBJ1-3): SAVISQKPSRDICQRGTSLTIQCQVDSQVTMMFWYRQQPGQSLTLIATANQGSEATYESGFVIDKFPISRPNLTFSTLTVSNMSPEDSSIYLCSVVGHPNTIYFGEGSWLTVV.

The gene calls are TRBV10-3 and TRBJ2-3, with 11 bases that match TRBD2. Germline V lookup: CDR1 ENHRY, CDR2 SYGVKD. The junction had 7 bases not matched to a gene; V was cut back by 3 bases and J by 2 bases. The CDR3 extends over 17 amino acids. The CDR3: CAISELAGAGDTDTQYF. The CDR3 DNA reads TGTGCCATCAGTGAACTAGCGGGAGCGGGCGACACAGATACGCAGTATTTT.

The chain combines TRBV2 with TRBJ2-7, with 9 bases lining up with TRBD1. The CDR3 sequence is 14 residues long. The trim removed 7 bases at V and 1 base at J, leaving 5 bases unmatched. Germline loops: CDR1 SNHLY, CDR2 FYNNEI. CDR3 region: CASTGTGLSYEQYF. The CDR3 coding sequence is TGTGCCAGCACTGGGACAGGGCTTTCCTACGAGCAGTACTTC.

Points on this clone: One junction end disagrees with the germline gene, perhaps due to a read error. The chain employs TRBV27 and TRBJ2-7; maybe TRBD1 (6 bases). Germline lookup yields CDR1 MNHEY and CDR2 SMNVEV (reference sequence). This CDR3 comprises 14 residues. CDR3 amino acids: CASSISTGRREQYF. CDR3 coding DNA: TGTGCCAGCAGTATATCGACAGGCCGACGGGAGCAGTACTTC.

The CDR3 loop is CASSFAGAEAFF. CDR3 DNA sequence: TGTGCCAGCAGTTTCGCCGGAGCTGAAGCTTTCTTT. The genes are TRBV12-3 or TRBV12-4 and TRBJ1-1; unclear D gene. The CDR3 loop spans 12 amino acids. V lost 3 bases to trimming and J lost 6 bases, with 8 bases between them.

The rearrangement uses TRBV6-5 and TRBJ1-4, with TRBD1 matching 9 bases. CDR1 and CDR2 from the germline V gene are MNHEY and SVGAGI. The ends lost 9 bases at V and 8 bases at J; junction bases unmatched: 4. The CDR3 has 12 amino acids. The CDR3 reads CASGTGIEKLFF. CDR3 bases: TGTGCCAGTGGGACAGGGATCGAAAAACTGTTTTTT.

This clone was detected once. The chain carries TRBV12-3 or TRBV12-4 and TRBJ2-7, with D perhaps matching TRBD2 (6 bases). This CDR3 region has 13 residues. Trimming removed 11 bases at V and 0 bases at J, with 14 bases between. The CDR3 spells CAPARGLSYEQYF. CDR3 bases: TGTGCCCCAGCGAGGGGACTCTCCTACGAGCAGTACTTC.